Reported below is one T cell receptor beta chain. This specimen comes from a study of T cell responses to AZD1222 COVID-19 vaccine. Libraries were prepared by immunoSEQ multiplex PCR; TCRdb keeps only in-frame clonotypes and omits some of them. Of tens of thousands of clones detected, 87% appear once; the ten largest clones hold around 24%. Germline CDR1 reads MNHEY; CDR2 reads SVGAGI. V was clipped by 5 bases and J by 2 bases, with 8 bases between them. The CDR3 is made up of 13 amino acids. The source is an adult in good health. V is TRBV6-5 and J is TRBJ2-3; D is undetermined. Sequenced here: peripheral blood, sampled on day 0 of AZD1222 vaccination. CDR3 DNA: TGTGCCAGCAGTCGGCAATTCACAGATACGCAGTATTTT. It is translated as CASSRQFTDTQYF.